This is a list of T cell receptor beta chains from one sample in a study of shared T cell receptors in the human thymus. The data were produced by immunoSEQ multiplex PCR, yet TCRdb's version contains in-frame clones alone and is incomplete. In the table there are about 380,000 clones, approximately 95% of which are singletons. Sequencing was carried out using thymocytes. These receptors came from a human donor. CDR3s include the opening cysteine and the closing phenylalanine or tryptophan. Each record gives: J gene, D gene, V gene, clone size, CDR3 protein, CDR3 DNA. The D gene is left open where the match is weak. Clone sizes are given selectively: once, few, many, or a class where the clone is expanded.

j_call: TRBJ1-2
d_call: TRBD1
v_call: TRBV2
clone_size: NA
cdr3_aa: CASRPRTGRGGYGYTF
cdr3_nt: TGTGCCAGCAGACCCCGGACAGGGAGGGGGGGTTATGGCTACACCTTC

j_call: TRBJ2-2
d_call: NA
v_call: TRBV11-2
clone_size: NA
cdr3_aa: CASSSHPGMCFPNTGELFF
cdr3_nt: TGTGCCAGCAGCTCCCACCCCGGGATGTGTTTCCCGAACACCGGGGAGCTGTTTTTT

j_call: TRBJ1-4
d_call: NA
v_call: TRBV28
clone_size: NA
cdr3_aa: CASSKPPSRGNEKLFF
cdr3_nt: TGTGCCAGCAGTAAACCGCCCAGCCGGGGTAATGAAAAACTGTTTTTT

j_call: TRBJ1-6
d_call: TRBD1
v_call: TRBV6-1
clone_size: NA
cdr3_aa: CASSKDRGSSPLHF
cdr3_nt: TGTGCCAGCAGTAAGGACAGGGGGAGTTCACCCCTCCACTTT

j_call: TRBJ2-1
d_call: TRBD2
v_call: TRBV7-3
clone_size: NA
cdr3_aa: CASSLKREPENEQFF
cdr3_nt: TGTGCCAGCAGCCTCAAGCGGGAGCCGGAGAATGAGCAGTTCTTC

j_call: TRBJ1-3
d_call: NA
v_call: TRBV10-3
clone_size: NA
cdr3_aa: CAISESADVERITGNTIYF
cdr3_nt: TGTGCCATCAGTGAGTCCGCGGATGTGGAAAGGATTACTGGAAACACCATATATTTT

j_call: TRBJ2-7
d_call: NA
v_call: TRBV2
clone_size: NA
cdr3_aa: CASSESRPWRGDTYEQYF
cdr3_nt: TGTGCCAGCAGTGAAAGTCGTCCGTGGAGGGGCGACACCTACGAGCAGTACTTC

j_call: TRBJ2-1
d_call: TRBD2
v_call: TRBV18
clone_size: NA
cdr3_aa: CASSPIGRLADNEQFF
cdr3_nt: TGTGCCAGCTCACCGATTGGAAGACTAGCGGACAATGAGCAGTTCTTC

j_call: TRBJ2-7
d_call: NA
v_call: TRBV18
clone_size: NA
cdr3_aa: CASSPPWQGYEQYF
cdr3_nt: TGTGCCAGCTCACCACCGTGGCAGGGATACGAGCAGTACTTC

j_call: TRBJ2-7
d_call: NA
v_call: TRBV28
clone_size: NA
cdr3_aa: CASTTRLLPRGREAGRADGQYF
cdr3_nt: TGTGCCAGCACAACACGGCTCCTGCCCAGGGGGCGGGAAGCCGGGAGGGCGGACGGGCAGTACTTC

j_call: TRBJ2-2
d_call: TRBD1
v_call: TRBV11-2
clone_size: NA
cdr3_aa: CASSLAGTGSIANTGELFF
cdr3_nt: TGTGCCAGCAGCTTGGCCGGGACAGGGAGCATAGCGAACACCGGGGAGCTGTTTTTT

j_call: TRBJ2-3
d_call: NA
v_call: TRBV28
clone_size: NA
cdr3_aa: CASSLNRKDTQYF
cdr3_nt: TGTGCCAGCAGTTTAAACAGGAAAGATACGCAGTATTTT

j_call: TRBJ1-2
d_call: NA
v_call: TRBV19
clone_size: NA
cdr3_aa: CASSIAQTNYGYTF
cdr3_nt: TGTGCCAGTAGTATAGCACAGACTAACTATGGCTACACCTTC

j_call: TRBJ1-1
d_call: TRBD1
v_call: TRBV5-1
clone_size: NA
cdr3_aa: CASSRQGNTEAFF
cdr3_nt: TGCGCCAGCAGCCGACAGGGCAACACTGAAGCTTTCTTT

j_call: TRBJ1-1
d_call: NA
v_call: TRBV19
clone_size: NA
cdr3_aa: CASSIEKRRGCTEAFF
cdr3_nt: TGTGCCAGTAGTATAGAAAAGCGCCGGGGGTGCACTGAAGCTTTCTTT

j_call: TRBJ2-2
d_call: TRBD2
v_call: TRBV28
clone_size: NA
cdr3_aa: CASTTAGDVGELFF
cdr3_nt: TGTGCCAGCACCACAGCGGGAGATGTCGGGGAGCTGTTTTTT

j_call: TRBJ2-7
d_call: NA
v_call: TRBV5-6
clone_size: NA
cdr3_aa: CASSDVSYEQYF
cdr3_nt: TGTGCCAGCAGCGACGTGAGCTACGAGCAGTACTTC

j_call: TRBJ1-1
d_call: NA
v_call: TRBV6-5
clone_size: NA
cdr3_aa: CASSENREGTEAFF
cdr3_nt: TGTGCCAGCAGCGAAAACAGGGAGGGGACTGAAGCTTTCTTT

j_call: TRBJ2-1
d_call: TRBD2
v_call: TRBV2
clone_size: few
cdr3_aa: CASDIFVGTSGTLYNEQFF
cdr3_nt: TGTGCCAGCGATATCTTTGTCGGGACTAGCGGTACTCTCTACAATGAGCAGTTCTTC

j_call: TRBJ1-3
d_call: NA
v_call: TRBV10-3
clone_size: NA
cdr3_aa: CAIAGGNTIYF
cdr3_nt: TGTGCCATCGCAGGAGGAAACACCATATATTTT

j_call: TRBJ2-5
d_call: NA
v_call: TRBV7-6
clone_size: NA
cdr3_aa: CASSAGPPGPVGFCETQYF
cdr3_nt: TGTGCCAGCAGCGCCGGGCCCCCTGGGCCGGTGGGGTTCTGCGAGACCCAGTACTTC

j_call: TRBJ1-5
d_call: NA
v_call: TRBV28
clone_size: NA
cdr3_aa: CASRSSGGEQPQHF
cdr3_nt: TGTGCCAGCAGGTCGAGTGGGGGGGAGCAGCCCCAGCATTTT

j_call: TRBJ2-5
d_call: NA
v_call: TRBV18
clone_size: NA
cdr3_aa: CASSPSQETQYF
cdr3_nt: TGTGCCAGCTCACCTTCCCAAGAGACCCAGTACTTC

j_call: TRBJ2-5
d_call: TRBD1
v_call: TRBV2
clone_size: NA
cdr3_aa: CASSPKRDRGSQETQYF
cdr3_nt: TGTGCCAGCAGTCCAAAGCGGGACAGGGGAAGCCAAGAGACCCAGTACTTC

j_call: TRBJ1-2
d_call: NA
v_call: TRBV6-1
clone_size: NA
cdr3_aa: CASRIKGGSYGYTF
cdr3_nt: TGTGCCAGCAGAATCAAGGGGGGGAGCTATGGCTACACCTTC

j_call: TRBJ2-2
d_call: TRBD2
v_call: TRBV7-6
clone_size: NA
cdr3_aa: CASSFGSEPGLAENTGELFF
cdr3_nt: TGTGCCAGCAGCTTCGGGTCCGAACCGGGACTAGCGGAGAACACCGGGGAGCTGTTTTTT

j_call: TRBJ2-6
d_call: TRBD1
v_call: TRBV11-2
clone_size: NA
cdr3_aa: CASSLGVGTGSGANVLTF
cdr3_nt: TGTGCCAGCAGCTTAGGGGTCGGGACAGGGTCAGGGGCCAACGTCCTGACTTTC

j_call: TRBJ1-1
d_call: NA
v_call: TRBV2
clone_size: NA
cdr3_aa: CASSGRGVNTEAFF
cdr3_nt: TGTGCCAGCAGTGGCCGGGGTGTTAACACTGAAGCTTTCTTT

j_call: TRBJ1-1
d_call: NA
v_call: TRBV5-1
clone_size: NA
cdr3_aa: CAFPNPGRVLIRNTEAFF
cdr3_nt: TGCGCCTTTCCTAATCCGGGCAGGGTCCTGATAAGGAACACTGAAGCTTTCTTT

j_call: TRBJ1-3
d_call: NA
v_call: TRBV5-6
clone_size: NA
cdr3_aa: CASSPVSSGNTIYF
cdr3_nt: TGTGCCAGCAGCCCTGTAAGCTCTGGAAACACCATATATTTT

j_call: TRBJ2-6
d_call: NA
v_call: TRBV15
clone_size: NA
cdr3_aa: CATSREGPGPGANVLTF
cdr3_nt: TGTGCCACCAGCAGAGAGGGTCCGGGACCAGGGGCCAACGTCCTGACTTTC

j_call: TRBJ2-1
d_call: TRBD2
v_call: TRBV5-7
clone_size: NA
cdr3_aa: CASSWGIKREPGNEQFF
cdr3_nt: TGTGCCAGCAGCTGGGGCATTAAGCGGGAACCCGGGAATGAGCAGTTCTTC

j_call: TRBJ1-1
d_call: NA
v_call: TRBV5-6
clone_size: NA
cdr3_aa: CASSLPIGIAAFF
cdr3_nt: TGTGCCAGCAGCTTGCCTATCGGCATAGCGGCTTTCTTT

j_call: TRBJ2-2
d_call: NA
v_call: TRBV30
clone_size: NA
cdr3_aa: CAWSLSLGVTGELFF
cdr3_nt: TGTGCCTGGAGCCTCAGCCTGGGGGTCACCGGGGAGCTGTTTTTT

j_call: TRBJ2-2
d_call: TRBD1
v_call: TRBV10-3
clone_size: NA
cdr3_aa: CAIERTGTPRELFF
cdr3_nt: TGTGCCATCGAACGGACAGGGACCCCCCGGGAGCTGTTTTTT

j_call: TRBJ2-2
d_call: NA
v_call: TRBV19
clone_size: NA
cdr3_aa: CATFQKPGLTGELFF
cdr3_nt: TGTGCCACCTTTCAGAAGCCCGGTCTTACGGGGGAGCTGTTTTTT

j_call: TRBJ1-1
d_call: NA
v_call: TRBV27
clone_size: NA
cdr3_aa: CASGRRGGTEAFF
cdr3_nt: TGTGCCAGCGGCCGAAGGGGAGGCACTGAAGCTTTCTTT